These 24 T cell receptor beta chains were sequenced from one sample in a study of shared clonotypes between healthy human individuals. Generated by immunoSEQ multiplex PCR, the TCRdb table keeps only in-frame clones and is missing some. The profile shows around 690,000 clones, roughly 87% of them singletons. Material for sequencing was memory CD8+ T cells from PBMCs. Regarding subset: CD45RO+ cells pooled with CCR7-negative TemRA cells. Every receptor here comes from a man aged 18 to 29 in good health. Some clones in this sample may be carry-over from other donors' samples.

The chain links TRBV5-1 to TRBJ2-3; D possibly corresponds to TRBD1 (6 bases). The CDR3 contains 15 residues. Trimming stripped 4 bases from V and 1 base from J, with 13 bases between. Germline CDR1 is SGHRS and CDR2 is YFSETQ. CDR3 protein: CASSLRQVGTDTQYF. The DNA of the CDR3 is TGCGCCAGCAGCCTTCGACAGGTTGGCACAGATACGCAGTATTTT.

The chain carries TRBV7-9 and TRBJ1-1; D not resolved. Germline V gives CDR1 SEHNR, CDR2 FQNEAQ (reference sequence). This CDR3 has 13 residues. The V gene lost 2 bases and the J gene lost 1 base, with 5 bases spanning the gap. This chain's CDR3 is CASSLPENTEAFF. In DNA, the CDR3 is TGTGCCAGCAGCTTACCAGAGAACACTGAAGCTTTCTTT.

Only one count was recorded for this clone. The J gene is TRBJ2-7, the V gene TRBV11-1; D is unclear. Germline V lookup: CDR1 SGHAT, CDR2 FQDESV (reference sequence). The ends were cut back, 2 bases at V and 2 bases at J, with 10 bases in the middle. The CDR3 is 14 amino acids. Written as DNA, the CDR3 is TGTGCCAGCAGCTTACCGGAGACCCCCTACGAGCAGTACTTC. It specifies CASSLPETPYEQYF.

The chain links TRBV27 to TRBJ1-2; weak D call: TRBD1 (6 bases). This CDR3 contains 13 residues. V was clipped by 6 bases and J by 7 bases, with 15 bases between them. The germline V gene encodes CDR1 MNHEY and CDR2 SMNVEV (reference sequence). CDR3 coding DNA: TGTGCCAGCAGCCCGGTGGGGGCGAGTGGCTACACCTTC. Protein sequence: CASSPVGASGYTF.

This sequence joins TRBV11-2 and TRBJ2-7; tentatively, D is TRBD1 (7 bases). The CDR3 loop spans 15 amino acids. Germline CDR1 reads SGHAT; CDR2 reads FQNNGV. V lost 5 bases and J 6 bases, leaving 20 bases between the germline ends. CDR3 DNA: TGTGCCAGCAGCCCCAGAGGGGGGAACAGGGGCGAGCAGTACTTC. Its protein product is CASSPRGGNRGEQYF.

CDR3 sequence reads: CASNSQGADGYTF. The CDR3 nucleotides read TGTGCCAGCAACTCCCAGGGGGCGGACGGCTACACCTTC. The chain has TRBV6-5 and TRBJ1-2, with 8 bases matching TRBD1. J lost 8 bases, V lost 7 bases, and 9 bases had no gene match. The germline CDR1 and CDR2 sequences are MNHEY and SVGAGI. The CDR3 covers 13 residues.

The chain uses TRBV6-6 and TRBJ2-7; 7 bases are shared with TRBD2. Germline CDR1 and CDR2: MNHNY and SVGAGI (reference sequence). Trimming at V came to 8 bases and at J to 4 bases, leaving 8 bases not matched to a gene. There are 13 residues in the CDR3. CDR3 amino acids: CASSGGSRYEQYF. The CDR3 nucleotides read TGTGCCAGCTCTGGCGGGAGTCGATACGAGCAGTACTTC.

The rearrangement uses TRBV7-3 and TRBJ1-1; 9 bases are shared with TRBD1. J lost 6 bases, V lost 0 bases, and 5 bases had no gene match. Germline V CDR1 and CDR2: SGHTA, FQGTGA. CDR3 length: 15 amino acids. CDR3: CASSLTGTGSAEAFF. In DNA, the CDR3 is TGTGCCAGCAGCTTAACCGGGACAGGGAGCGCTGAAGCTTTCTTT.

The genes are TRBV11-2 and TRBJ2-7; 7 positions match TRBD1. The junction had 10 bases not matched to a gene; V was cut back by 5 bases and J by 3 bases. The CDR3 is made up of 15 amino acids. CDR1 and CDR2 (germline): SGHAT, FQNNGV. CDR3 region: CASSPRQGLVYEQYF. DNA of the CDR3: TGTGCCAGCAGCCCACGACAGGGATTGGTCTACGAGCAGTACTTC.

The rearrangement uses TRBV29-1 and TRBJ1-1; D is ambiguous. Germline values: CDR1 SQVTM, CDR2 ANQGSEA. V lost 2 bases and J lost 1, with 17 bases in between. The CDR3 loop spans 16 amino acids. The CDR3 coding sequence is TGCAGCGTTGAATCTCGTGGCCGAGGAGGGAACACTGAAGCTTTCTTT. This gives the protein CSVESRGRGGNTEAFF.

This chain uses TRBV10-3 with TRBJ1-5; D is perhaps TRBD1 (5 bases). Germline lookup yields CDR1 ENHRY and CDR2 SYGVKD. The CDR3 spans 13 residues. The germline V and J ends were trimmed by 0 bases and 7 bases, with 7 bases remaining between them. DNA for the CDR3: TGTGCCATCAGTGAGTCCAGGGTCCAGCCCCAGCATTTT. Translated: CAISESRVQPQHF.

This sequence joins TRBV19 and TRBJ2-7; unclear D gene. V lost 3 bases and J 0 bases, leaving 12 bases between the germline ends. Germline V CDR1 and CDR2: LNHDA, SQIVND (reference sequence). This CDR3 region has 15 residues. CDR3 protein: CASSMWSYGSYEQYF. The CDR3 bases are TGTGCCAGTAGTATGTGGTCTTATGGCTCCTACGAGCAGTACTTC.

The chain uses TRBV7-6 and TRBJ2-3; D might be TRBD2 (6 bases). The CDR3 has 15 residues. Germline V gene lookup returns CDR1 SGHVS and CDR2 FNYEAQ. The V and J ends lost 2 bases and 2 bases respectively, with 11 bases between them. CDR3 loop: CASSLFWTTTDTQYF. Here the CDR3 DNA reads TGTGCCAGCAGCTTATTCTGGACTACCACAGATACGCAGTATTTT.

The CDR3 region has the DNA TGCGCCAGCAGCCCCCGGGACAGGGGGATATATGGCTACACCTTC. Translating gives CASSPRDRGIYGYTF. The genes are TRBV5-1 and TRBJ1-2, with TRBD1 matching over 11 bases. CDR3 size: 15 residues. Germline-derived CDR1 and CDR2 are SGHRS and YFSETQ. V was clipped by 4 bases and J by 5 bases; unmatched bases: 7. Based on the CDR3 plus reference TRBV5-1 and TRBJ1-2, the full variable domain is KAGVTQTPRYLIKTRGQQVTLSCSPISGHRSVSWYQQTPGQGLQFLFEYFSETQRNKGNFPGRFSGRQFSNSRSEMNVSTLELGDSALYLCASSPRDRGIYGYTFGSGTRLTVV.

Here the CDR3 DNA reads TGTGCCAGCAGTCCCGGGACTAGCGTGGGTGAGCAGTTCTTC. It is translated as CASSPGTSVGEQFF. This chain joins TRBV28 and TRBJ2-1; the match to TRBD2 covers 10 bases. The V and J ends lost 5 bases and 9 bases, in that order; junction bases with no gene match: 7. CDR3 length equals 14 residues. Germline V gene lookup returns CDR1 MDHEN and CDR2 SYDVKM.

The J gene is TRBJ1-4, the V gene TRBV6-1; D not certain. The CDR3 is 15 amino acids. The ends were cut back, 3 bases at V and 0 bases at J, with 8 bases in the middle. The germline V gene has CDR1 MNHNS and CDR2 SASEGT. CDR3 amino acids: CASSDRIATNEKLFF. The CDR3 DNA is TGTGCCAGCAGTGATAGAATTGCAACTAATGAAAAACTGTTTTTT.

CDR3 loop: CASSITGTDNEQFF. The CDR3 bases are TGTGCCAGCAGTATAACCGGGACAGACAATGAGCAGTTCTTC. The chain links TRBV28 to TRBJ2-1, with 7 bases aligning to TRBD1. V was pared by 5 bases and J by 5 bases, with 6 bases of the junction left unmatched. Germline values: CDR1 MDHEN, CDR2 SYDVKM. The CDR3 sequence is 14 residues long.

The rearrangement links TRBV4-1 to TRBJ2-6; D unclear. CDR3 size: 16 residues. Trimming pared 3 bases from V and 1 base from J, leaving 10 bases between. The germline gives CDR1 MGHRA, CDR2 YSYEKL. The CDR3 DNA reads TGCGCCAGCAGCCAGGATAGTGCTTCTGGGGCCAACGTCCTGACTTTC. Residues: CASSQDSASGANVLTF.

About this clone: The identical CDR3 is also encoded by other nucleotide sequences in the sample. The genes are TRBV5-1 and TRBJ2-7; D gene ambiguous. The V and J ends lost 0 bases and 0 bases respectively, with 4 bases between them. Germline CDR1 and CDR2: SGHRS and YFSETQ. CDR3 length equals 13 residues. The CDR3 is CASSLDGSYEQYF. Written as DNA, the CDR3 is TGCGCCAGCAGCTTGGATGGCTCCTACGAGCAGTACTTC.

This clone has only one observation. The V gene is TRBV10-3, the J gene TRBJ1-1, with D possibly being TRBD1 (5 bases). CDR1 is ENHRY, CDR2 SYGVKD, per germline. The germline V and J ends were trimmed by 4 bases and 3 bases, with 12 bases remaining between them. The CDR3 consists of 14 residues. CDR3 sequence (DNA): TGTGCCATCAGTGGGGAGGGGCGAGACACTGAAGCTTTCTTT. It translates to CAISGEGRDTEAFF.

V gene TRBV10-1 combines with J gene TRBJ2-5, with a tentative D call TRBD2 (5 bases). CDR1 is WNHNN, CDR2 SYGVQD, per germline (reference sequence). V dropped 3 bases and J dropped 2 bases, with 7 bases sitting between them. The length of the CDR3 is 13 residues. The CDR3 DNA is TGCGCCAGCAGTGATGGACTTCAAGAGACCCAGTACTTC. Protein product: CASSDGLQETQYF.

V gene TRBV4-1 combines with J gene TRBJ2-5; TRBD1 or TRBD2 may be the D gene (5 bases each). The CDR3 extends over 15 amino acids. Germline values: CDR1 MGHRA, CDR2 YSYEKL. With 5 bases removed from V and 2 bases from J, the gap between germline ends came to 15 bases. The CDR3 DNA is TGCGCCAGCAGCTTCGGCGTTGGGGGACAAGAGACCCAGTACTTC. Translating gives CASSFGVGGQETQYF.

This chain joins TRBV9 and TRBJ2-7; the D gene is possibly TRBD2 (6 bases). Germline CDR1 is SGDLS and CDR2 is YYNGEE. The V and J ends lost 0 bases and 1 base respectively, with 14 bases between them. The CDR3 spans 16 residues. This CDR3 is CASSVAVVGGSYEQYF. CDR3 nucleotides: TGTGCCAGCAGCGTAGCTGTGGTGGGGGGATCCTACGAGCAGTACTTC.

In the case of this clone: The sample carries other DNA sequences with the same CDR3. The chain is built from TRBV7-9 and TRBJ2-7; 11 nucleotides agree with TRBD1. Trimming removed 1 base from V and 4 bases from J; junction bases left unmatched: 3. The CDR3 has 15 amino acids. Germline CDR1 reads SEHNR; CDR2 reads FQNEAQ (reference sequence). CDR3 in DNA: TGTGCCAGCAGCTTAGGGACAGGGGGCTTGTACGAGCAGTACTTC. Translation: CASSLGTGGLYEQYF.